This T cell receptor (beta chain) was identified during a study of human T cells and chemical hapten exposure. Study information: For sensitization, 2% DPC was applied to a roughly 2 cm by roughly 2 cm patch of upper inner arm skin.

V was clipped by 4 bases and J by 6 bases, with 8 bases between them. CDR1 SGHTA and CDR2 FQGNSA come from the germline V gene. The CDR3 length is 12 residues. Individual cDNA molecules each carried unique molecular identifiers attached by the library. Via MiXCR, TCRdb re-called the RACE reads, giving one row per CDR3 protein. The sample shows 45,000 to 70,000 distinct CDR3 sequences, about 9.6% of them seen only once. For this clonotype: Its antigen is unknown.

Described time point: patch test 1, 2 weeks after DPC sensitization. Treatment given: therapeutic diphenylcyclopropenone sensitization with weekly scalp DPC. Whole-study findings and limits: DPC sensitization produced no change in TCRs with frequency above 1 in 1000.

Sequenced here: whole blood, sampled in connection with sensitization to the hapten diphenylcyclopropenone (DPC). The chain employs TRBV7-2 and TRBJ2-3, with D unresolved. The clonotype comes from a woman aged 40 to 50 with alopecia areata. Some clones in this sample may be carry-over from other donors' samples. CDR3 in DNA: TGTGCCAGCAGCTCAATACGGGATACGCAGTATTTT. It is translated as CASSSIRDTQYF.